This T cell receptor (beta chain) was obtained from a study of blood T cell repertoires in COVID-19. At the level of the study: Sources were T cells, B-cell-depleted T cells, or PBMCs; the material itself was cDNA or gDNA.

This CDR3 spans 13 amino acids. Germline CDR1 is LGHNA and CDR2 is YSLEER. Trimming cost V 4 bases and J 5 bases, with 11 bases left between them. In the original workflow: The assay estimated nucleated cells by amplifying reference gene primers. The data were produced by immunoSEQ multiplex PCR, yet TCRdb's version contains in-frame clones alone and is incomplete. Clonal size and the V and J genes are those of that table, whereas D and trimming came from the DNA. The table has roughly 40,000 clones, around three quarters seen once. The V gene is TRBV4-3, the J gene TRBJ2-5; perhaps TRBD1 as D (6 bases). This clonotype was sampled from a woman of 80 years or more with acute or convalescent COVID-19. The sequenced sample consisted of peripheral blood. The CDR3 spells CASSPIRGETQYF. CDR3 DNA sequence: TGCGCCAGCAGCCCTATTAGGGGGGAGACCCAGTACTTC.